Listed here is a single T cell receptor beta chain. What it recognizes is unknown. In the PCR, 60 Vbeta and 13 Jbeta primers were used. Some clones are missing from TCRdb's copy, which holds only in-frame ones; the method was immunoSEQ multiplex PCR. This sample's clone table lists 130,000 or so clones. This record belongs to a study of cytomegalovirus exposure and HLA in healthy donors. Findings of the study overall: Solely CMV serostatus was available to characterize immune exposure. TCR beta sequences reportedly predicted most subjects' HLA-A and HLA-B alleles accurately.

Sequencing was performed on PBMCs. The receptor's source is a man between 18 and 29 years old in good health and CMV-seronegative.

The CDR3 sequence is CASRPGGYKEQFF. CDR3 coding DNA: TGTGCCAGCAGACCGGGCGGGTATAAAGAGCAGTTCTTC. The chain couples TRBV6-5 to TRBJ2-1; possibly TRBD2 for D (5 bases). CDR3 length: 13 residues. V lost 6 bases and J lost 10, with 16 bases in between. CDR1 is MNHEY and CDR2 is SVGAGI in the germline V gene.